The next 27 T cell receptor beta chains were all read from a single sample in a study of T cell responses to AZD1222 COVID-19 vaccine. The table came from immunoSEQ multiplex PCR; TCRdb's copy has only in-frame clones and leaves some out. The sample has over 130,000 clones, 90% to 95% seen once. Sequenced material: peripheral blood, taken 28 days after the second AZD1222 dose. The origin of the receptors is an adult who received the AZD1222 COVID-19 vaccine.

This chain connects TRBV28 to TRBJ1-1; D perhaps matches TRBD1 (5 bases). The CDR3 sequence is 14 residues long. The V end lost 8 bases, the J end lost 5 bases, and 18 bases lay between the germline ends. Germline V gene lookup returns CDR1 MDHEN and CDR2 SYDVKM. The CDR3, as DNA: TGTGCCAGCGGGACCGGACCGGAGCGGACTGAAGCTTTCTTT. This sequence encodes CASGTGPERTEAFF.

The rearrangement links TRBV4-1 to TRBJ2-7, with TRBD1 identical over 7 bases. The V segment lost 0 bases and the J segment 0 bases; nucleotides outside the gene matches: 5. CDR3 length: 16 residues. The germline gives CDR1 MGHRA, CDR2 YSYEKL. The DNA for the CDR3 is TGCGCCAGCAGCCAAGAGGACAGGCTGAGCTCCTACGAGCAGTACTTC. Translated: CASSQEDRLSSYEQYF.

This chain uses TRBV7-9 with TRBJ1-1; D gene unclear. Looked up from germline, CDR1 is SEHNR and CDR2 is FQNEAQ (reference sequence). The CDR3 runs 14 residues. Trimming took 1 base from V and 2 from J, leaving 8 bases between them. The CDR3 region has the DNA TGTGCCAGCAGCTTAGTACGGGGAAACACTGAAGCTTTCTTT. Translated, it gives CASSLVRGNTEAFF.

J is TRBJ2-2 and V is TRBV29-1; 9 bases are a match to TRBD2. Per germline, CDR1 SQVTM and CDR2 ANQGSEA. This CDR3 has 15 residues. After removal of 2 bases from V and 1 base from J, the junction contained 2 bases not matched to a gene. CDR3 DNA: TGCAGCGTTGAACTAGCGGGGAGGAACACCGGGGAGCTGTTTTTT. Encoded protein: CSVELAGRNTGELFF.

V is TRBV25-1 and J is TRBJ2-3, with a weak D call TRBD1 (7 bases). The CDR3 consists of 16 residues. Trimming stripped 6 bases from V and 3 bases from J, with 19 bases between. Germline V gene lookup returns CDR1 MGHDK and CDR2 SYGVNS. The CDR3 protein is CASSGGHRDRTDTQYF. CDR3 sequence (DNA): TGTGCCAGCAGCGGGGGACACCGGGACAGAACAGATACGCAGTATTTT.

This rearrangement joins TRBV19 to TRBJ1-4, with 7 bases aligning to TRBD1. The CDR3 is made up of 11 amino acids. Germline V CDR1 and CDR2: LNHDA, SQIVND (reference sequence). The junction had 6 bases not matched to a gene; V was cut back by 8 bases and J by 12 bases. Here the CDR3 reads CASGTGAELFF. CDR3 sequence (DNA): TGTGCCAGTGGTACAGGGGCCGAACTGTTTTTT.

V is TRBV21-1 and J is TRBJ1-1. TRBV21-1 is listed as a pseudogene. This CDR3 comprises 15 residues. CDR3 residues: CATRGCEAANTEAFF. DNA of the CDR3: TGTGCCACGAGGGGCTGTGAAGCCGCGAACACTGAAGCTTTCTTT.

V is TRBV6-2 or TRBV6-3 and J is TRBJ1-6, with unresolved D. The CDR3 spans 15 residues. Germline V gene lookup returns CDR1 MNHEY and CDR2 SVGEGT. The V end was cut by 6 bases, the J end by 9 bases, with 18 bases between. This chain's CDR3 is CASSSKIGLGSPLHF. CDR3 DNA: TGTGCCAGCAGCTCTAAGATCGGCCTGGGTTCACCCCTCCACTTT.

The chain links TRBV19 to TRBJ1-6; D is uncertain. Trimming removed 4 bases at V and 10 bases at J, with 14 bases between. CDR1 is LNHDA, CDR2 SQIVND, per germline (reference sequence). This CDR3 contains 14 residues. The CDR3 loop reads CASSKGEPKSPLHF. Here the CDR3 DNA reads TGTGCCAGTAGTAAGGGCGAGCCGAAGTCACCCCTCCACTTT.

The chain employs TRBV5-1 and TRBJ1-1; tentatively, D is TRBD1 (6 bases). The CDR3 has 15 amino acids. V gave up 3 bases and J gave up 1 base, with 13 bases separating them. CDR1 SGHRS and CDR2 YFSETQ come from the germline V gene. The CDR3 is CASSSRQDGNTEAFF. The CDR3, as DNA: TGCGCCAGCAGCTCCCGACAGGACGGGAACACTGAAGCTTTCTTT.

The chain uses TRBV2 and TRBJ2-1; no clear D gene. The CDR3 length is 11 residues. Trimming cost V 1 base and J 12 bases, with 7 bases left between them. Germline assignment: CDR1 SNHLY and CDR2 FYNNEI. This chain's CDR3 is CASSEELTQFF. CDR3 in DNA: TGTGCCAGCAGTGAAGAGCTAACGCAGTTCTTC.

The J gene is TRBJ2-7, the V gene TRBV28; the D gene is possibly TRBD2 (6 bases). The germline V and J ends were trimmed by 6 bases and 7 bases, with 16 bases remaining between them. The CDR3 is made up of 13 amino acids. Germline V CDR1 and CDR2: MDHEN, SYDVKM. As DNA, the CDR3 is TGTGCCAGCAGAAGCGGGCCCCGGGGGGAGCAGTACTTC. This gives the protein CASRSGPRGEQYF.

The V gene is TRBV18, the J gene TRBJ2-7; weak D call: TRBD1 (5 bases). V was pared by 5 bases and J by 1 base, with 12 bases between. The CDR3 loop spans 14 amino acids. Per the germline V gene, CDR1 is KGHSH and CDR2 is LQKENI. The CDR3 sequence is CASSSTTASYEQYF. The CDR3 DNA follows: TGTGCCAGCTCATCTACGACAGCGTCCTACGAGCAGTACTTC.

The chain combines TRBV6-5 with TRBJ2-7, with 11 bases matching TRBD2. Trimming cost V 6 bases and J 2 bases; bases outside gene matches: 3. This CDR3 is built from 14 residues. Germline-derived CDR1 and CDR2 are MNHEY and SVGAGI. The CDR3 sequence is CASSPTSGAYEQYF. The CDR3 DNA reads TGTGCCAGCAGCCCGACTAGCGGGGCCTACGAGCAGTACTTC.

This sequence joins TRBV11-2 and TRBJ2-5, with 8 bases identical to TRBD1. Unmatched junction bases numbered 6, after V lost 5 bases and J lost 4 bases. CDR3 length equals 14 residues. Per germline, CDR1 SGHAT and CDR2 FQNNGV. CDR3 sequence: CASSPTGQVETQYF. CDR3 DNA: TGTGCCAGCAGCCCTACGGGACAGGTAGAGACCCAGTACTTC. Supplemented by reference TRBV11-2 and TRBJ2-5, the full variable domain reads EAGVAQSPRYKIIEKRQSVAFWCNPISGHATLYWYQQILGQGPKLLIQFQNNGVVDDSQLPKDRFSAERLKGVDSTLKIQPAKLEDSAVYLCASSPTGQVETQYFGPGTRLLVL.

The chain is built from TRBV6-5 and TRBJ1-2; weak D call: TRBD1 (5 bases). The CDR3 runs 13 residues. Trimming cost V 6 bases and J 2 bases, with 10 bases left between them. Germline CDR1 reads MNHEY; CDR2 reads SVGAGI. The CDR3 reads CASSPTANYGYTF. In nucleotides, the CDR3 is TGTGCCAGCAGCCCGACAGCAAACTATGGCTACACCTTC.

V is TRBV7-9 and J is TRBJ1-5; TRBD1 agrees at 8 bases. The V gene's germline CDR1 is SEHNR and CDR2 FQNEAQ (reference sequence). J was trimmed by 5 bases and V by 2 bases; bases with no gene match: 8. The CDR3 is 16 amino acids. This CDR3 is CASSLMTGAEDQPQHF. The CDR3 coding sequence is TGTGCCAGCAGCTTAATGACAGGGGCGGAAGATCAGCCCCAGCATTTT.

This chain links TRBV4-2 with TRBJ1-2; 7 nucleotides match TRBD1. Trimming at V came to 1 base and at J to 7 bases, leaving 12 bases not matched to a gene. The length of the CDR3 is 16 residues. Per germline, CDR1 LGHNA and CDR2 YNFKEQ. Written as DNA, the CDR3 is TGTGCCAGCAGCCAAGGGAGGGCAGGGGGTTTGGGTGGCTACACCTTC. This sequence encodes CASSQGRAGGLGGYTF.

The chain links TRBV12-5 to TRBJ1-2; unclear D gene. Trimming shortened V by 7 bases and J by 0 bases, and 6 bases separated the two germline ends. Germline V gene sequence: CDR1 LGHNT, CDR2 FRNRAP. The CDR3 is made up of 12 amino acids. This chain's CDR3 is CASARSNYGYTF. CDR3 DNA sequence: TGTGCTAGTGCGAGATCTAACTATGGCTACACCTTC.

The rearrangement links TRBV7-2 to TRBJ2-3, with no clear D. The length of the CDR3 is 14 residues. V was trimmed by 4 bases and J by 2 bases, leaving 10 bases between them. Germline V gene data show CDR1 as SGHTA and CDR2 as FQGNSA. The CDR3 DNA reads TGTGCCAGCAGCTCGAGCCCCTACACAGATACGCAGTATTTT. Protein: CASSSSPYTDTQYF.

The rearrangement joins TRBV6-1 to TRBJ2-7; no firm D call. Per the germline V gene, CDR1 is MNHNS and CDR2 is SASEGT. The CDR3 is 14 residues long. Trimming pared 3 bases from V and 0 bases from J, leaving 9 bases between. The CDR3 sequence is CASSDWSLSYEQYF. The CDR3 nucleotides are TGTGCCAGCAGTGATTGGTCACTCTCCTACGAGCAGTACTTC.

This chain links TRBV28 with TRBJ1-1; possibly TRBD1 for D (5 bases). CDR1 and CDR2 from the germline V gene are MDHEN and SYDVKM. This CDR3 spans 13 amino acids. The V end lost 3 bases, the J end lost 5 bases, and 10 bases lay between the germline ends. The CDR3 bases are TGTGCCAGCAGTTTTCTGGGGGGGACTGAAGCTTTCTTT. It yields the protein CASSFLGGTEAFF. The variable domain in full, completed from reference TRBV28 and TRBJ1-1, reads DVKVTQSSRYLVKRTGEKVFLECVQDMDHENMFWYRQDPGLGLRLIYFSYDVKMKEKGDIPEGYSVSREKKERFSLILESASTNQTSMYLCASSFLGGTEAFFGQGTRLTVV.

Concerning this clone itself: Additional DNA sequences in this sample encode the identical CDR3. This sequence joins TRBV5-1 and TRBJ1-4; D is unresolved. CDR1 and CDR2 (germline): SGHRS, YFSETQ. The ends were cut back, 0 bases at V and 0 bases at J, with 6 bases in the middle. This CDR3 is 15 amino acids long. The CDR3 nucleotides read TGCGCCAGCAGCTTGGGACAAACAACTAATGAAAAACTGTTTTTT. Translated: CASSLGQTTNEKLFF.

The CDR3 protein is CASSMRTGGNYGYTF. As DNA, the CDR3 is TGTGCCAGTAGTATGCGGACAGGGGGCAACTATGGCTACACCTTC. The chain recombines TRBV19 with TRBJ1-2, with 11 bases matching TRBD1. The germline V gene encodes CDR1 LNHDA and CDR2 SQIVND (reference sequence). The CDR3 totals 15 residues. V was clipped by 3 bases and J by 2 bases; unmatched bases: 2.

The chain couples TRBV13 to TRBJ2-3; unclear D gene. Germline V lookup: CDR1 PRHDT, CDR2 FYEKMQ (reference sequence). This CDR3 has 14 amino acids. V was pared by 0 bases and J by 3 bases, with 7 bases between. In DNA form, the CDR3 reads TGTGCCAGCAGCTTAGGGAGGCAAACAGATACGCAGTATTTT. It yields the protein CASSLGRQTDTQYF.

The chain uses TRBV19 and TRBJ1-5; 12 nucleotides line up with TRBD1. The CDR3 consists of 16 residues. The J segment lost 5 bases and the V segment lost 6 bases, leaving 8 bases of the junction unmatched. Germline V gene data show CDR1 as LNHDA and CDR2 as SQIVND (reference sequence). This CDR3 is CASSRDRGQPHQPQHF. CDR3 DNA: TGTGCCAGTAGCAGGGACAGGGGGCAGCCCCATCAGCCCCAGCATTTT.

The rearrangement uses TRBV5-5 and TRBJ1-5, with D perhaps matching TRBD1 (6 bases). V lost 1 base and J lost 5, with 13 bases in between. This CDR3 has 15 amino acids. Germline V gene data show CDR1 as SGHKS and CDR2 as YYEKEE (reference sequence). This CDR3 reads CASSLQNPGDQPQHF. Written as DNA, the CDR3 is TGTGCCAGCAGCTTGCAGAATCCAGGGGATCAGCCCCAGCATTTT.